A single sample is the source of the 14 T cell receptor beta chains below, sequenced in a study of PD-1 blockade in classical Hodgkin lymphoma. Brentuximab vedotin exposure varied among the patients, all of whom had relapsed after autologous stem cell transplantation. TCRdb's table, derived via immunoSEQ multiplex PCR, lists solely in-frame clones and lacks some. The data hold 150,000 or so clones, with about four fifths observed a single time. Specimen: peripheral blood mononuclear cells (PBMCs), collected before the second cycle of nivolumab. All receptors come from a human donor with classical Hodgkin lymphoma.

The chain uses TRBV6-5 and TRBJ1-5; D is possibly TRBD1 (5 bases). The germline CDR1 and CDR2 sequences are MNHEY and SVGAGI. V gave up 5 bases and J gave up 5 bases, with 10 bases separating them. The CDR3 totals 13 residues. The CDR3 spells CASSPTAHQPQHF. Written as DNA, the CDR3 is TGTGCCAGCAGTCCGACAGCTCATCAGCCCCAGCATTTT.

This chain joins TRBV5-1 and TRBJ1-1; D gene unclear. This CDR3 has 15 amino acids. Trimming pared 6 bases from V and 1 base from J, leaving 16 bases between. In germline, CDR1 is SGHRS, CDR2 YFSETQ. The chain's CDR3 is CASKTLAATNTEAFF. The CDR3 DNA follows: TGCGCCAGCAAAACGTTGGCAGCGACGAACACTGAAGCTTTCTTT. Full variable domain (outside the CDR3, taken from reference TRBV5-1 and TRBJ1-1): KAGVTQTPRYLIKTRGQQVTLSCSPISGHRSVSWYQQTPGQGLQFLFEYFSETQRNKGNFPGRFSGRQFSNSRSEMNVSTLELGDSALYLCASKTLAATNTEAFFGQGTRLTVV.

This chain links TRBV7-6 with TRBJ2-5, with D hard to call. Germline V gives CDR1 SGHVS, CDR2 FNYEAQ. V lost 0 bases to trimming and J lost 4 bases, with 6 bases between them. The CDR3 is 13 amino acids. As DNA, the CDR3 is TGTGCCAGCAGCTTAGCGACGATAGAGACCCAGTACTTC. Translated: CASSLATIETQYF.

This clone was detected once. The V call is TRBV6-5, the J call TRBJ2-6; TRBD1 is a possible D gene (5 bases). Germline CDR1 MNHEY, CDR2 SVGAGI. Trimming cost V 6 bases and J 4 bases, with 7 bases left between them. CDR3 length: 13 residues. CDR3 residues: CASRGLGANVLTF. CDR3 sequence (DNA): TGTGCCAGCAGGGGGCTGGGGGCCAACGTCCTGACTTTC.

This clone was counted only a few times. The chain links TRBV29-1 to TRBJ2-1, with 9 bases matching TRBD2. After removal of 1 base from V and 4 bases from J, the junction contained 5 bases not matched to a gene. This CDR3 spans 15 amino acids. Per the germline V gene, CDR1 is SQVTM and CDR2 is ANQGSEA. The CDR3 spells CSVEGGLAYYNEQFF. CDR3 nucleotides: TGCAGCGTTGAAGGTGGACTAGCGTATTACAATGAGCAGTTCTTC.

CDR3 bases: TGTGCCAGCAGCTTAGATCGGCGGGAGAGTCAAGAGACCCAGTACTTC. As protein: CASSLDRRESQETQYF. The chain recombines TRBV13 with TRBJ2-5; TRBD2 aligns across 7 bases. V lost 1 base to trimming and J lost 2 bases; unmatched junction nucleotides: 7. The CDR3 runs to 16 residues. CDR1 is PRHDT, CDR2 FYEKMQ, per germline (reference sequence).

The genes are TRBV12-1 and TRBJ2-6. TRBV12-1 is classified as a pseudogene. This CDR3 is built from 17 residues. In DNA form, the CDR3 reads TGTGCCAGCAGCTTTGCACGGCAGAGCTCTGGGGCCAACGTCCTGACTTTC. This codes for CASSFARQSSGANVLTF.

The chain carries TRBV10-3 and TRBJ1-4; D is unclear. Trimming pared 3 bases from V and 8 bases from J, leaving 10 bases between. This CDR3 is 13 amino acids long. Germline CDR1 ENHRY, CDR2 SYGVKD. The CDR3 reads CAISETEGEKLFF. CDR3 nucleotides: TGTGCCATCAGTGAAACAGAAGGAGAAAAACTGTTTTTT.

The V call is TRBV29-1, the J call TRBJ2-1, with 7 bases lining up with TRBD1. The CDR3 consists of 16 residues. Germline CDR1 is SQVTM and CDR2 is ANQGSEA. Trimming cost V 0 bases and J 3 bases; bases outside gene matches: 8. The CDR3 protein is CSVEEGGQVFYNEQFF. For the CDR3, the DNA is TGCAGCGTTGAAGAAGGAGGACAGGTTTTCTACAATGAGCAGTTCTTC.

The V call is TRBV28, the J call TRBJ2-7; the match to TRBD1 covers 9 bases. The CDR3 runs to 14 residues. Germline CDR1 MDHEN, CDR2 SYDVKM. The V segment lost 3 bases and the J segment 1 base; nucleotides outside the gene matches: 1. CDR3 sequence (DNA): TGTGCCAGCAGTTTGGGGACAGGGTCCTACGAGCAGTACTTC. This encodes CASSLGTGSYEQYF. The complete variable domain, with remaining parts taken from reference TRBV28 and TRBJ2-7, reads DVKVTQSSRYLVKRTGEKVFLECVQDMDHENMFWYRQDPGLGLRLIYFSYDVKMKEKGDIPEGYSVSREKKERFSLILESASTNQTSMYLCASSLGTGSYEQYFGPGTRLTVT.

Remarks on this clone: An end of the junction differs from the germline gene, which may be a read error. CDR3 nucleotides: TGTGCCAGCAGCCAACGCTCGGTAGCGGGGTCTTTT. This sequence encodes CASSQRSVAGSF. The chain combines TRBV7-9 with TRBJ2-3; 8 bases match TRBD2. This CDR3 is 12 amino acids long. The germline CDR1 and CDR2 sequences are SEHNR and FQNEAQ (reference sequence).

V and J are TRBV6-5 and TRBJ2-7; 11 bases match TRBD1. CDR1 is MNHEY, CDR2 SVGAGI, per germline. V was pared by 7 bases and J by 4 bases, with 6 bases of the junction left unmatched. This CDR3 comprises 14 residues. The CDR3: CASTRTGGKYEQYF. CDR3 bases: TGTGCCAGCACTCGGACAGGGGGCAAGTACGAGCAGTACTTC.

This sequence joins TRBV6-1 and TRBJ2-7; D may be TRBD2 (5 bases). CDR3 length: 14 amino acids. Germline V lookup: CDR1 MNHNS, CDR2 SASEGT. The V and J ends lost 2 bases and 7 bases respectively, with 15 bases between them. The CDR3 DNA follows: TGTGCCAGCAGTGAAAACTTCAGGCCGGGGGAGCAGTACTTC. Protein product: CASSENFRPGEQYF.

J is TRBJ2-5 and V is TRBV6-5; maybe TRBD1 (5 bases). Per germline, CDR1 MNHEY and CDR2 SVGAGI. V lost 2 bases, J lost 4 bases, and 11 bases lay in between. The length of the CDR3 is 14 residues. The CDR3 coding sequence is TGTGCCAGCAGTTACGGTCAGGGTGGAGAGACCCAGTACTTC. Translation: CASSYGQGGETQYF.